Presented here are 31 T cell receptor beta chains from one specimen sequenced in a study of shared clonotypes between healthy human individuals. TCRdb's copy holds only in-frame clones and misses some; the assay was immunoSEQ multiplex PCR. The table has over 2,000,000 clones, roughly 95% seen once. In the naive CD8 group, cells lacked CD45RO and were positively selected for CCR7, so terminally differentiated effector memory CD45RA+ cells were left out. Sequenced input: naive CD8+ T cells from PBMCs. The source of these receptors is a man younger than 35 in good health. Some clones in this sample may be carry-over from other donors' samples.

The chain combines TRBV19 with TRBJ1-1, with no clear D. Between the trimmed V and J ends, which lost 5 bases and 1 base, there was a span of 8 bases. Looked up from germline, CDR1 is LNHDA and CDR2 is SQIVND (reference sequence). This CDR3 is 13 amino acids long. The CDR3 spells CASSYWGNTEAFF. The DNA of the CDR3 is TGTGCCAGTAGTTACTGGGGGAACACTGAAGCTTTCTTT.

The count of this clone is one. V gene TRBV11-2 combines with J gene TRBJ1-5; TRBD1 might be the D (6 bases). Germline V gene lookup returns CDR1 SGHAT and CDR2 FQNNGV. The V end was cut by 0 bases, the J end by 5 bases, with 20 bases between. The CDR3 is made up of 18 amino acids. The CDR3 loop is CASSLDRKASGGHQPQHF. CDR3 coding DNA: TGTGCCAGCAGCTTAGATCGGAAAGCGTCGGGGGGCCATCAGCCCCAGCATTTT.

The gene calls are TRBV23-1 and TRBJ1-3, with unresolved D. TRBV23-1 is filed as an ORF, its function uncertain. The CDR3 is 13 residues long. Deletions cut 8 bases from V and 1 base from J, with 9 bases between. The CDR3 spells CASSDWSGNTIYF. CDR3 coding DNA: TGCGCCAGCTCGGATTGGTCTGGAAACACCATATATTTT.

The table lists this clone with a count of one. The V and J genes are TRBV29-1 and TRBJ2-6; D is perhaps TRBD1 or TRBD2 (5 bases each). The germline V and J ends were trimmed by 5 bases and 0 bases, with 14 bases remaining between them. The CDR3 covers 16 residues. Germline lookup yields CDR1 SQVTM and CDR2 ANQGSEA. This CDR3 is CSVWGTTVSGANVLTF. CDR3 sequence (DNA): TGCAGCGTTTGGGGGACCACCGTCTCTGGGGCCAACGTCCTGACTTTC.

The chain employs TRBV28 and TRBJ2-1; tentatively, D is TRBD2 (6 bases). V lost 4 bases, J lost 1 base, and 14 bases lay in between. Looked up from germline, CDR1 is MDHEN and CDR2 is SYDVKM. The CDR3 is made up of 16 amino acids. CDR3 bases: TGTGCCAGCAGTTCCATCGAGCTAGCGTCCTACAATGAGCAGTTCTTC. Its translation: CASSSIELASYNEQFF. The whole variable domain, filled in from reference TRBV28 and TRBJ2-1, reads DVKVTQSSRYLVKRTGEKVFLECVQDMDHENMFWYRQDPGLGLRLIYFSYDVKMKEKGDIPEGYSVSREKKERFSLILESASTNQTSMYLCASSSIELASYNEQFFGPGTRLTVL.

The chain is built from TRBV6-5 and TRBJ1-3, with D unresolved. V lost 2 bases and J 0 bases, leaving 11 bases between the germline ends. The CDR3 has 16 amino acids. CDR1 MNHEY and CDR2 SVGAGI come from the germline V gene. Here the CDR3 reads CASSYLGASSGNTIYF. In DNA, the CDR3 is TGTGCCAGCAGTTACCTGGGTGCGAGCTCTGGAAACACCATATATTTT.

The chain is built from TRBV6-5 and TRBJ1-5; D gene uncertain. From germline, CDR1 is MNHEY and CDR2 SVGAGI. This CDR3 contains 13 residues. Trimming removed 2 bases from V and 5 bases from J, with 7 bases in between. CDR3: CASSYGPYQPQHF. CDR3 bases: TGTGCCAGCAGTTACGGTCCGTATCAGCCCCAGCATTTT.

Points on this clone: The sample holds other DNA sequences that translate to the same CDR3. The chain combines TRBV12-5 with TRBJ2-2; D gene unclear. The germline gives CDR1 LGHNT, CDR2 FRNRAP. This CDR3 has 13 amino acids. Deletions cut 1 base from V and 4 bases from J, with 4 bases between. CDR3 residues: CASGLGGTGELFF. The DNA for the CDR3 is TGTGCTAGTGGTTTGGGAGGCACCGGGGAGCTGTTTTTT.

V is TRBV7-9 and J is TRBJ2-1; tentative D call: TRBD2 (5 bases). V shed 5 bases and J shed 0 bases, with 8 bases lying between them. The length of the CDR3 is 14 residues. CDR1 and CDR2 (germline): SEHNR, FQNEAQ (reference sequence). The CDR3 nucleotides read TGTGCCAGCAGCGTAAGCGGCTCCTACAATGAGCAGTTCTTC. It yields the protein CASSVSGSYNEQFF.

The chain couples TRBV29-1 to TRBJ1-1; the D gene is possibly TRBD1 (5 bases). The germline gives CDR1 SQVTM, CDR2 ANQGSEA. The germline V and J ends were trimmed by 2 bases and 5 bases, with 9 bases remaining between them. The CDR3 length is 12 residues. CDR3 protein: CSVEYGGTEAFF. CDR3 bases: TGCAGCGTTGAATATGGGGGTACTGAAGCTTTCTTT.

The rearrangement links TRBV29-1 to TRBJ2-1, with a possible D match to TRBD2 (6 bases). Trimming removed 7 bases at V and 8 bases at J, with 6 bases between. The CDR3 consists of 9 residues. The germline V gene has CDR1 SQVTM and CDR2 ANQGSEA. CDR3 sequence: CSGGDEQFF. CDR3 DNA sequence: TGCAGCGGCGGGGATGAGCAGTTCTTC.

CDR3 DNA sequence: TGTGCCAGCAGCCTTTGGGGGGGCTCCTACAATGAGCAGTTCTTC. This encodes CASSLWGGSYNEQFF. The chain employs TRBV14 and TRBJ2-1, with 7 bases identical to TRBD2. The germline V gene has CDR1 SGHDN and CDR2 FVKESK. The CDR3 sequence is 15 residues long. Trimming at V came to 4 bases and at J to 0 bases, leaving 3 bases not matched to a gene.

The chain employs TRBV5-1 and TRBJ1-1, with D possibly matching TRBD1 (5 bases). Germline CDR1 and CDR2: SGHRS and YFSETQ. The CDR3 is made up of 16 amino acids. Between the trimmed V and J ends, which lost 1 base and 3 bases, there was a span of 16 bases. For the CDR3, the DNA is TGCGCCAGCAGCTTGAGGGTCGGGACGAGGGACACTGAAGCTTTCTTT. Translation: CASSLRVGTRDTEAFF.

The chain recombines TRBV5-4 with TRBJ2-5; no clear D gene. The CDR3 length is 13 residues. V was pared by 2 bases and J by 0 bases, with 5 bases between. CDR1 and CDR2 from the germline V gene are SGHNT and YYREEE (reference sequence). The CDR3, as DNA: TGTGCCAGCAGCTTTCCCGACCAAGAGACCCAGTACTTC. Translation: CASSFPDQETQYF.

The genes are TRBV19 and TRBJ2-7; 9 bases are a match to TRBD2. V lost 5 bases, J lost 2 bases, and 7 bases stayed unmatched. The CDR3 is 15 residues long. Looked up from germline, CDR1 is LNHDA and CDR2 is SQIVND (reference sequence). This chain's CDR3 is CASSSRTSDPYEQYF. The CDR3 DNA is TGTGCCAGTAGTTCCCGGACTAGCGACCCCTACGAGCAGTACTTC. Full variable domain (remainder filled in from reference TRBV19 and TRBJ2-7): DGGITQSPKYLFRKEGQNVTLSCEQNLNHDAMYWYRQDPGQGLRLIYYSQIVNDFQKGDIAEGYSVSREKKESFPLTVTSAQKNPTAFYLCASSSRTSDPYEQYFGPGTRLTVT.

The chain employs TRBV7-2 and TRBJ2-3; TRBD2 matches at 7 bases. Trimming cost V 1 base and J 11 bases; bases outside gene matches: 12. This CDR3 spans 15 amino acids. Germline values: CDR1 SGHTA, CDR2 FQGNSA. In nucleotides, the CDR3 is TGTGCCAGCAGCTTAGATCGTACGGCGGGAGTTAGGCAGTATTTT. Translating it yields CASSLDRTAGVRQYF. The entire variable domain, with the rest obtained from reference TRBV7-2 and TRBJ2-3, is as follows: GAGVSQSPSNKVTEKGKDVELRCDPISGHTALYWYRQSLGQGLEFLIYFQGNSAPDKSGLPSDRFSAERTGGSVSTLTIQRTQQEDSAVYLCASSLDRTAGVRQYFGPGTRLTVL.

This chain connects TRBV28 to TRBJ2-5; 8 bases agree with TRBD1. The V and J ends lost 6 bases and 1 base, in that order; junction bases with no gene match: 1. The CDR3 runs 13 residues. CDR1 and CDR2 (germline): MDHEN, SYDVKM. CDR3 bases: TGTGCCAGCAGAGGACAGGGCCAAGAGACCCAGTACTTC. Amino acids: CASRGQGQETQYF.

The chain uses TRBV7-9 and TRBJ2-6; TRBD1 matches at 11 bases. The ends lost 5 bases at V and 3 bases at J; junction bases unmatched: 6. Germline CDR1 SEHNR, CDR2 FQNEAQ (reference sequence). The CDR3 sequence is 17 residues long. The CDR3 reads CASSLRDRGVGANVLTF. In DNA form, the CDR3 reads TGTGCCAGCAGCCTCCGGGACAGGGGGGTTGGGGCCAACGTCCTGACTTTC.

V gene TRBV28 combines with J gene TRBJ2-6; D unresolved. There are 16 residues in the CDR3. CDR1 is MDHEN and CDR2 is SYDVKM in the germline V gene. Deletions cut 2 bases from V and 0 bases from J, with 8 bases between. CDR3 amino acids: CASSLVAPSGANVLTF. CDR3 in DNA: TGTGCCAGCAGTTTAGTCGCTCCCTCTGGGGCCAACGTCCTGACTTTC.

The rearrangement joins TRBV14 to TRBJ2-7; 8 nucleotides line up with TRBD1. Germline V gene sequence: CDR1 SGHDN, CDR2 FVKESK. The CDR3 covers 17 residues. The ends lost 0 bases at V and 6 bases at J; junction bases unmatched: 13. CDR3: CASSQESREDRVSEQYF. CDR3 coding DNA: TGTGCCAGCAGCCAAGAATCGCGCGAGGACAGGGTGAGCGAGCAGTACTTC.

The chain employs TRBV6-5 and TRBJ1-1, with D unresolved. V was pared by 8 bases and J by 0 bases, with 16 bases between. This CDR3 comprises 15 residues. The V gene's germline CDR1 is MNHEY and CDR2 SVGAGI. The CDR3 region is CASFPPTTMNTEAFF. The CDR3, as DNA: TGTGCCAGCTTTCCCCCCACAACAATGAACACTGAAGCTTTCTTT.

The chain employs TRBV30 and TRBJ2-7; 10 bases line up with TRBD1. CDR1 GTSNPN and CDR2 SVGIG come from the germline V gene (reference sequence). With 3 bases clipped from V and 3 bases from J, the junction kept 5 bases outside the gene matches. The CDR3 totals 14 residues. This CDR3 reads CAWSRQGALYEQYF. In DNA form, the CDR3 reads TGTGCCTGGAGCCGACAGGGGGCACTCTACGAGCAGTACTTC.

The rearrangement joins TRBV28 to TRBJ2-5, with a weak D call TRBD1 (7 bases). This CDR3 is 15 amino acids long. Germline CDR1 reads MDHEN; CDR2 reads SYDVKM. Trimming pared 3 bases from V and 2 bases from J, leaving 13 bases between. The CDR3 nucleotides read TGTGCCAGCAGTTTCCCAGGGGGGCCGCAAGAGACCCAGTACTTC. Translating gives CASSFPGGPQETQYF.

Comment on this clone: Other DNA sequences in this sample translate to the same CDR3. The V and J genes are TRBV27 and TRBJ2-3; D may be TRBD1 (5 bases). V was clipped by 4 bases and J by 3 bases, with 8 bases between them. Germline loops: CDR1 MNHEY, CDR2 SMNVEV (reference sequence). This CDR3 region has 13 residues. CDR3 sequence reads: CASSSRQTDTQYF. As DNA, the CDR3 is TGTGCCAGCAGTTCCCGACAGACAGATACGCAGTATTTT.

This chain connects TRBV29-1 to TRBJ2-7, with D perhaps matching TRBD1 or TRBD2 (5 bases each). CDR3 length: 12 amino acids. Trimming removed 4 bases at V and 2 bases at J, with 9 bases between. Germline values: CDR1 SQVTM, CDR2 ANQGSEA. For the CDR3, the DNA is TGCAGCGTTGTCTGGGACCCCTACGAGCAGTACTTC. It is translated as CSVVWDPYEQYF.

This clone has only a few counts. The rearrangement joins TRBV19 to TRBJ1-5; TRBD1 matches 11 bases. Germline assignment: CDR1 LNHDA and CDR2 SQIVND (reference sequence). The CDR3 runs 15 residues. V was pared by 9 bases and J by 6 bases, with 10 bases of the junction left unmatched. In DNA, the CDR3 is TGTGCCAGCCAAAGGGACAGGGGGATTGTTCAGCCCCAGCATTTT. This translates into CASQRDRGIVQPQHF.

Here the CDR3 reads CASSSRTVVQKNYGYTF. CDR3 nucleotides: TGTGCCAGCAGTTCCCGGACCGTTGTGCAGAAAAACTATGGCTACACCTTC. The chain joins TRBV27 to TRBJ1-2; unclear D gene. V dropped 4 bases and J dropped 2 bases, with 20 bases sitting between them. Germline loops: CDR1 MNHEY, CDR2 SMNVEV (reference sequence). The CDR3 is 17 residues long.

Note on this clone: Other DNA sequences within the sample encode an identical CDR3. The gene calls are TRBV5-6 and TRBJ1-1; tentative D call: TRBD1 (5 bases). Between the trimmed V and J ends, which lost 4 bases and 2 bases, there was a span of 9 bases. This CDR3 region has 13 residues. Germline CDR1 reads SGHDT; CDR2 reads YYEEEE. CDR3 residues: CASSTGPNTEAFF. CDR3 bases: TGTGCCAGCAGCACGGGACCAAACACTGAAGCTTTCTTT. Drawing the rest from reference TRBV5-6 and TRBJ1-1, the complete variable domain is DAGVTQSPTHLIKTRGQQVTLRCSPKSGHDTVSWYQQALGQGPQFIFQYYEEEERQRGNFPDRFSGHQFPNYSSELNVNALLLGDSALYLCASSTGPNTEAFFGQGTRLTVV.

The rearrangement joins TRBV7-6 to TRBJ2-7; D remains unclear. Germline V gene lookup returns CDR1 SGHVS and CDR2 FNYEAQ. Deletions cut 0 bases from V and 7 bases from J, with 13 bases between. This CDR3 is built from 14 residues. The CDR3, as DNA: TGTGCCAGCAGCTTAGCCCACACAGCTGGTGAGCAGTACTTC. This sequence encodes CASSLAHTAGEQYF.

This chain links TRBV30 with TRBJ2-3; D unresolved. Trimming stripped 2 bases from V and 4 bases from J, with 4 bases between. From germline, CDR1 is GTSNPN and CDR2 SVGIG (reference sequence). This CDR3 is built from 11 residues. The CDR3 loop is CAWSWADTQYF. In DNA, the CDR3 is TGTGCCTGGAGTTGGGCAGATACGCAGTATTTT.

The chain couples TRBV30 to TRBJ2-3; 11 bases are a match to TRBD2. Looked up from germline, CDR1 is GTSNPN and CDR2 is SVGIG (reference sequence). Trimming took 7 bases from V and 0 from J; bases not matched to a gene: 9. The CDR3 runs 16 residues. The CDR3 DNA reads TGTGCCTCAACTAGCGGGAGCGATTCGAGCACAGATACGCAGTATTTT. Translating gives CASTSGSDSSTDTQYF.